The 29 T cell receptor beta chains below all came from one sample that was sequenced in a study of blood T cell repertoires in COVID-19. Profiling relied on immunoSEQ multiplex PCR, and the TCRdb table lists in-frame clones only, not all of them. The sample gives around 120,000 clones, more than 60% of which show up once; approximately 2% is in the top ten. Sequencing was performed on peripheral blood. These receptors all stem from a woman in her 70s with acute or convalescent COVID-19.

This clone was counted many times. The V gene is TRBV5-1, the J gene TRBJ2-4; a possible D gene is TRBD1 (5 bases). The CDR3 consists of 16 residues. The V gene's germline CDR1 is SGHRS and CDR2 YFSETQ. V shed 0 bases and J shed 3 bases, with 13 bases lying between them. The DNA for the CDR3 is TGCGCCAGCAGCTTGGAGGGCAGGGCGGACAAAAACATTCAGTACTTC. Amino acid sequence: CASSLEGRADKNIQYF.

This clone was recorded a few times. The chain uses TRBV15 and TRBJ1-4, with a tentative D call TRBD1 (6 bases). The length of the CDR3 is 14 residues. Trimming shortened V by 3 bases and J by 1 base, and 6 bases separated the two germline ends. Germline loops: CDR1 LNHNV, CDR2 YYDKDF (reference sequence). The DNA for the CDR3 is TGTGCCACCAGCAGGACAGGAACTAATGAAAAACTGTTTTTT. Translated, it gives CATSRTGTNEKLFF.

The gene calls are TRBV2 and TRBJ2-6, with 7 bases lining up with TRBD2. CDR3 length: 17 residues. Trimming removed 4 bases from V and 0 bases from J; junction bases left unmatched: 6. The germline gives CDR1 SNHLY, CDR2 FYNNEI. Written as DNA, the CDR3 is TGTGCCAGCAGTGGGGAGGGCGCTCTCTCTGGGGCCAACGTCCTGACTTTC. Its translation is CASSGEGALSGANVLTF.

V gene TRBV19 combines with J gene TRBJ1-1; possible D gene TRBD1, 5 bases. From germline, CDR1 is LNHDA and CDR2 SQIVND (reference sequence). This CDR3 contains 14 residues. The germline V and J ends were trimmed by 11 bases and 1 base, with 17 bases remaining between them. CDR3 bases: TGTGCCGTCGCAGGGTTTTCTGGGAACACTGAAGCTTTCTTT. It specifies CAVAGFSGNTEAFF. The full variable domain, its missing parts supplied by reference TRBV19 and TRBJ1-1, is DGGITQSPKYLFRKEGQNVTLSCEQNLNHDAMYWYRQDPGQGLRLIYYSQIVNDFQKGDIAEGYSVSREKKESFPLTVTSAQKNPTAFYLCAVAGFSGNTEAFFGQGTRLTVV.

The rearrangement uses TRBV10-3 and TRBJ1-1, with 8 bases lining up with TRBD1. The CDR3 length is 13 residues. The V gene's germline CDR1 is ENHRY and CDR2 SYGVKD. J was trimmed by 1 base and V by 7 bases; bases with no gene match: 2. CDR3 residues: CAITGQENTEAFF. CDR3 in DNA: TGTGCCATCACGGGACAGGAGAACACTGAAGCTTTCTTT.

The chain combines TRBV19 with TRBJ1-1, with D uncertain. Germline V lookup: CDR1 LNHDA, CDR2 SQIVND (reference sequence). The CDR3 is 13 amino acids. Trimming took 4 bases from V and 5 from J, leaving 11 bases between them. Here the CDR3 DNA reads TGTGCCAGTAGTAAGGTCTCGGGAACTGAAGCTTTCTTT. Protein product: CASSKVSGTEAFF.

This chain uses TRBV6-5 with TRBJ2-7, with D hard to call. Germline V gene data show CDR1 as MNHEY and CDR2 as SVGAGI. V lost 6 bases and J 6 bases, leaving 18 bases between the germline ends. This CDR3 comprises 14 residues. The CDR3 loop is CASRSPTGPREQYF. CDR3 DNA: TGTGCCAGCAGGAGCCCGACGGGTCCGCGCGAGCAGTACTTC.

The V call is TRBV27, the J call TRBJ1-1; D is unresolved. Germline V CDR1 and CDR2: MNHEY, SMNVEV (reference sequence). The V end lost 6 bases, the J end lost 2 bases, and 13 bases lay between the germline ends. The CDR3 consists of 14 residues. The DNA of the CDR3 is TGTGCCAGCAGGAGGGAAGGTCGAAACACTGAAGCTTTCTTT. The encoded protein is CASRREGRNTEAFF.

This sequence joins TRBV6-6 and TRBJ1-1; 8 bases are a match to TRBD1. The CDR3 totals 12 residues. J gave up 7 bases and V 6 bases, and 4 bases lay outside the gene matches. Germline-derived CDR1 and CDR2 are MNHNY and SVGAGI (reference sequence). DNA of the CDR3: TGTGCCAGCAGCCGGACAGGGAGTGAAGCTTTCTTT. Amino acids: CASSRTGSEAFF.

V and J are TRBV18 and TRBJ2-7, with D maybe TRBD1 (5 bases). The CDR3 runs 14 residues. V shed 2 bases and J shed 5 bases, with 13 bases lying between them. CDR1 is KGHSH and CDR2 is LQKENI in the germline V gene. CDR3 sequence: CASSPDSDSHEQYF. The CDR3 coding sequence is TGTGCCAGCTCACCAGATTCAGACAGCCACGAGCAGTACTTC.

The gene calls are TRBV19 and TRBJ2-3; D ambiguous. The length of the CDR3 is 15 residues. V lost 5 bases and J lost 1, with 13 bases in between. CDR1 LNHDA and CDR2 SQIVND come from the germline V gene (reference sequence). The CDR3 DNA reads as TGTGCCAGTAGTCCTTCAGGATTCCGCACAGATACGCAGTATTTT. Translation gives CASSPSGFRTDTQYF.

This clone was detected only once. This chain connects TRBV28 to TRBJ2-7, with 7 bases that match TRBD2. CDR3 length equals 19 residues. V was pared by 4 bases and J by 2 bases, with 20 bases of the junction left unmatched. Germline CDR1 and CDR2: MDHEN and SYDVKM. CDR3 in DNA: TGTGCCAGCAGTTACCCCTCCCTAGCGGTCCAAGAAAAGGCCTACGAGCAGTACTTC. It codes for CASSYPSLAVQEKAYEQYF.

The chain uses TRBV18 and TRBJ1-1, with D possibly being TRBD1 (6 bases). The CDR3 is made up of 13 amino acids. The V gene lost 5 bases and the J gene lost 9 bases, with 16 bases spanning the gap. CDR1 KGHSH and CDR2 LQKENI come from the germline V gene. As DNA, the CDR3 is TGTGCCAGCTCAACGGACAGCAGCCCGAAAGCTTTCTTT. Its protein is CASSTDSSPKAFF.

Written as DNA, the CDR3 is TGTGCCAGTAGCTTTGGGACAGGGGGCAGCAATCAGCCCCAGCATTTT. Protein product: CASSFGTGGSNQPQHF. The chain employs TRBV19 and TRBJ1-5, with 12 bases that match TRBD1. The CDR3 is made up of 16 amino acids. V lost 6 bases to trimming and J lost 1 base; unmatched junction nucleotides: 4. Germline CDR1 reads LNHDA; CDR2 reads SQIVND (reference sequence).

The chain has TRBV7-9 and TRBJ2-4, with D possibly matching TRBD1 (6 bases). Germline V gene lookup returns CDR1 SEHNR and CDR2 FQNEAQ (reference sequence). This CDR3 spans 15 amino acids. Trimming cost V 1 base and J 0 bases, with 7 bases left between them. The CDR3 protein is CASSLVDRAKNIQYF. CDR3 nucleotide sequence: TGTGCCAGCAGCTTAGTGGACAGAGCCAAAAACATTCAGTACTTC.

This clone was seen at least ten times. The chain joins TRBV4-1 to TRBJ1-3; TRBD1 aligns across 8 bases. Looked up from germline, CDR1 is MGHRA and CDR2 is YSYEKL. This CDR3 has 17 amino acids. V gave up 0 bases and J gave up 4 bases; unmatched junction bases: 8. CDR3 nucleotide sequence: TGCGCCAGCAGCCAAGATGGGGCCAGGGGGCGAGGAAACACCATATATTTT. This translates into CASSQDGARGRGNTIYF.

This clone was detected a few times. This rearrangement joins TRBV7-9 to TRBJ1-4; weak D call: TRBD1 (5 bases). The CDR3 runs 15 residues. V was pared by 6 bases and J by 7 bases, with 18 bases between. Germline V gene sequence: CDR1 SEHNR, CDR2 FQNEAQ (reference sequence). This CDR3 is CASSFKAGRVEKLFF. In DNA, the CDR3 is TGTGCCAGCAGTTTCAAGGCAGGGAGGGTTGAAAAACTGTTTTTT.

The chain employs TRBV4-3 and TRBJ2-7; 10 nucleotides align to TRBD2. The CDR3 contains 18 residues. Trimming took 4 bases from V and 3 from J; bases not matched to a gene: 15. CDR1 is LGHNA, CDR2 YSLEER, per germline. The DNA for the CDR3 is TGCGCCAGCAGCCCTAGGGGGAGCGGGGGGGCCGTTTTCTACGAGCAGTACTTC. Residues: CASSPRGSGGAVFYEQYF.

This clone was picked up many times. V gene TRBV2 combines with J gene TRBJ2-7; D unresolved. CDR3 size: 14 residues. Germline V CDR1 and CDR2: SNHLY, FYNNEI. V lost 8 bases and J 0 bases, leaving 14 bases between the germline ends. The CDR3 protein is CASAPVPGSYEQYF. CDR3 nucleotides: TGTGCCAGCGCCCCGGTCCCCGGCTCCTACGAGCAGTACTTC.

The rearrangement uses TRBV28 and TRBJ1-2; D possibly corresponds to TRBD1 (6 bases). The CDR3 extends over 13 amino acids. Germline V gene lookup returns CDR1 MDHEN and CDR2 SYDVKM. Trimming removed 5 bases at V and 7 bases at J, with 14 bases between. CDR3 coding DNA: TGTGCCAGCAGTCCGCAGGGGCGCGGTGGCTACACCTTC. It codes for CASSPQGRGGYTF.

The chain couples TRBV7-9 to TRBJ2-3; D gene unclear. The V end lost 10 bases, the J end lost 2 bases, and 7 bases lay between the germline ends. The CDR3 is 11 amino acids. Looked up from germline, CDR1 is SEHNR and CDR2 is FQNEAQ (reference sequence). The CDR3 loop reads CAIRDTDTQYF. CDR3 sequence (DNA): TGTGCCATTAGAGACACAGATACGCAGTATTTT.

The chain has TRBV6-6 and TRBJ1-2; D gene uncertain. The V end was cut by 2 bases, the J end by 2 bases, with 15 bases between. The CDR3 covers 16 residues. Per germline, CDR1 MNHNY and CDR2 SVGAGI (reference sequence). CDR3 loop: CASSYGQAGGNYGYTF. The DNA for the CDR3 is TGTGCCAGCAGTTACGGGCAGGCGGGAGGAAACTATGGCTACACCTTC.

The chain uses TRBV9 and TRBJ1-1, with no clear D. There are 13 residues in the CDR3. Trimming cost V 2 bases and J 1 base, with 6 bases left between them. CDR1 and CDR2 (germline): SGDLS, YYNGEE. This CDR3 is CASSVTENTEAFF. CDR3 bases: TGTGCCAGCAGCGTCACAGAGAACACTGAAGCTTTCTTT.

This chain connects TRBV27 to TRBJ1-1; D is uncertain. Trimming removed 6 bases from V and 4 bases from J, with 9 bases in between. This CDR3 spans 12 amino acids. CDR1 MNHEY and CDR2 SMNVEV come from the germline V gene (reference sequence). CDR3 nucleotide sequence: TGTGCCAGCAGATCTGCCGGCACTGAAGCTTTCTTT. It yields the protein CASRSAGTEAFF.

This chain connects TRBV25-1 to TRBJ2-7, with a tentative D call TRBD1 (6 bases). CDR1 and CDR2 from the germline V gene are MGHDK and SYGVNS. V lost 6 bases to trimming and J lost 2 bases, with 14 bases between them. The CDR3 sequence is 14 residues long. The CDR3 DNA sequence: TGTGCCAGCAGATCTCAGGGGACGCCCTACGAGCAGTACTTC. This sequence encodes CASRSQGTPYEQYF.

The rearrangement joins TRBV6-2 or TRBV6-3 to TRBJ1-5, with 8 bases lining up with TRBD1. V trimming: 5 bases; J trimming: 9 bases; junction bases outside the gene matches: 9. Germline V gives CDR1 MNHEY, CDR2 SVGEGT. The CDR3 has 14 amino acids. CDR3 region: CASSTQGAQVPQHF. The CDR3 bases are TGTGCCAGCAGTACCCAGGGGGCCCAGGTGCCCCAGCATTTT.

This clone was recorded once. The chain employs TRBV10-2 and TRBJ2-5; 8 nucleotides agree with TRBD2. V shed 8 bases, J shed 2 bases, and the junction held 13 bases outside the gene matches. CDR1 and CDR2 from the germline V gene are WSHSY and SAAADI. This CDR3 is 16 amino acids long. The CDR3 nucleotides read TGCGCCAGCCGAACCGGGGGGGGCTTCTTACAAGAGACCCAGTACTTC. This sequence encodes CASRTGGGFLQETQYF.

The chain has TRBV6-5 and TRBJ1-1; D unclear. The CDR3 extends over 14 amino acids. Germline values: CDR1 MNHEY, CDR2 SVGAGI. V lost 1 base to trimming and J lost 3 bases, with 9 bases between them. In DNA form, the CDR3 reads TGTGCCAGCAGTTACTTCGGGGAATACACTGAAGCTTTCTTT. It is translated as CASSYFGEYTEAFF.

The chain joins TRBV7-9 to TRBJ2-1, with TRBD1 as a possible D gene (6 bases). The CDR3 totals 16 residues. Looked up from germline, CDR1 is SEHNR and CDR2 is FQNEAQ (reference sequence). Trimming took off 1 base at V and 3 bases at J, with 13 bases between the two ends. The CDR3 sequence: CASSLGGSGHYNEQFF. CDR3 in DNA: TGTGCCAGCAGCTTAGGTGGGTCGGGACACTACAATGAGCAGTTCTTC.